This entry concerns a single T cell receptor beta chain. This specimen comes from a study of blood T cell repertoires in COVID-19. The CDR3 length is 16 residues. Germline V lookup: CDR1 LGHNA, CDR2 YNFKEQ. Deletions cut 2 bases from V and 0 bases from J, with 13 bases between. TCRdb keeps only in-frame clones here, not all; method: immunoSEQ multiplex PCR. There are roughly 99,000 clones in the sample; 70% to 90% occur only once, and about 1.9% lies in the top ten. This sequence originates from a man in his forties or fifties with COVID-19, enrolled during active disease. The V and J genes are TRBV4-2 and TRBJ1-2; a weak D match, TRBD1 (5 bases). The sequencing sample was made of peripheral blood. The CDR3 DNA sequence: TGTGCCAGCAGCCAACGAGCGGGGGGGTCTAACTATGGCTACACCTTC. As protein: CASSQRAGGSNYGYTF.